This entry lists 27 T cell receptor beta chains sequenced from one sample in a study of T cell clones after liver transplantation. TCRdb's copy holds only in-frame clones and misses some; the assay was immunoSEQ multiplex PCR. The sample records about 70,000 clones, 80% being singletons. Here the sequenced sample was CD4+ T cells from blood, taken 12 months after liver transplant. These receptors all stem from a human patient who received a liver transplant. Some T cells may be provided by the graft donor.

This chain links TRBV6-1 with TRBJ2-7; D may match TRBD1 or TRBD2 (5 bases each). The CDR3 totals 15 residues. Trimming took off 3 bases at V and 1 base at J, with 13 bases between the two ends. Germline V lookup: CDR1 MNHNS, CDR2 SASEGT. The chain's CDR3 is CASSETGLRSYEQYF. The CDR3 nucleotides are TGTGCCAGCAGTGAGACGGGGCTCCGTTCCTACGAGCAGTACTTC.

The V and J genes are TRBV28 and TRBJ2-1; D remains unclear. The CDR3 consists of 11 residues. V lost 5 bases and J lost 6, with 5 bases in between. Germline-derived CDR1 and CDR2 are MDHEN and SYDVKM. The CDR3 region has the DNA TGTGCCAGCAGTCCATCCAATGAGCAGTTCTTC. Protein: CASSPSNEQFF.

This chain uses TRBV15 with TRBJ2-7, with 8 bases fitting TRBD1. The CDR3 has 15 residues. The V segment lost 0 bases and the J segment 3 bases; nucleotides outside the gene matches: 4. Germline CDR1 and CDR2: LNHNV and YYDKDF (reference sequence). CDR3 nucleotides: TGTGCCACCAGCAGAGATCAAGGACAGGGCTACGAGCAGTACTTC. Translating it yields CATSRDQGQGYEQYF.

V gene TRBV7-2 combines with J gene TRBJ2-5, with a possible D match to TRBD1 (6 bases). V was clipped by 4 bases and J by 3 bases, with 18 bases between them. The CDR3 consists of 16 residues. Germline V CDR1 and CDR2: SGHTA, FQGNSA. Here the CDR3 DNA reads TGTGCCAGCAGCTCCCAATTACTTCAGGGGAAAGAGACCCAGTACTTC. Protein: CASSSQLLQGKETQYF.

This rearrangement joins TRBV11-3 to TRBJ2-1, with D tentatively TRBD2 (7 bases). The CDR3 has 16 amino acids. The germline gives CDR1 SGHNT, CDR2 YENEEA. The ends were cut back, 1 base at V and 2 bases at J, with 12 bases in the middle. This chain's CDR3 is CASSLAGGGAYNEQFF. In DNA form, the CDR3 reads TGTGCCAGCAGCTTAGCAGGAGGGGGGGCCTACAATGAGCAGTTCTTC.

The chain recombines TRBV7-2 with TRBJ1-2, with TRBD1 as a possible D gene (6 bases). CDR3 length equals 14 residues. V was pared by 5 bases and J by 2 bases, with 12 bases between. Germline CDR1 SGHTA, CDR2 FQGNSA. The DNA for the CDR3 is TGTGCCAGCAGCCCAGGACAGTTAAACTATGGCTACACCTTC. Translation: CASSPGQLNYGYTF.

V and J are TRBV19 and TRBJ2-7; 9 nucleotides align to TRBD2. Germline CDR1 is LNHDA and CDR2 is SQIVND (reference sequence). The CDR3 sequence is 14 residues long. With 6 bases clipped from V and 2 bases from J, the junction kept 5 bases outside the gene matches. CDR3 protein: CASRLTSGTYEQYF. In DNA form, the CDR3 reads TGTGCCAGTAGACTGACTAGCGGCACCTACGAGCAGTACTTC.

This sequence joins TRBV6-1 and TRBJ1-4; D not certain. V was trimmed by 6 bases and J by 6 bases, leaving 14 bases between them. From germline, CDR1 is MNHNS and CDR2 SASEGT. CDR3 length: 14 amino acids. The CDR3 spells CASRKRQSDEKLFF. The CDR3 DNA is TGTGCCAGCAGGAAAAGGCAGAGCGATGAAAAACTGTTTTTT.

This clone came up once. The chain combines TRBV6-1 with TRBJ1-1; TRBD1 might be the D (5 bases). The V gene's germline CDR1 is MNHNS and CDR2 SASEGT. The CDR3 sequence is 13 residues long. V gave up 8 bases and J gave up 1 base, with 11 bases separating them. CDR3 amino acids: CASSWGQNTEAFF. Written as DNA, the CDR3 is TGTGCCAGCTCCTGGGGCCAGAACACTGAAGCTTTCTTT.

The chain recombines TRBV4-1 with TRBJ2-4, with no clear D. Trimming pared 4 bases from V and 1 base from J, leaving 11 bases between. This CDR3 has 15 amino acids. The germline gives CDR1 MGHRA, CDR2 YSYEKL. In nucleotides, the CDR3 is TGCGCCAGCAGCCCTTTTCTGGGGGCCAAAAACATTCAGTACTTC. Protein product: CASSPFLGAKNIQYF.

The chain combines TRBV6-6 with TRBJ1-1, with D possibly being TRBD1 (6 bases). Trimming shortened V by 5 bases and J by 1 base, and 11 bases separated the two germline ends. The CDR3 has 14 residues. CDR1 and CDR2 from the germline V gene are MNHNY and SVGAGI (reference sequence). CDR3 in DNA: TGTGCCAGCAGTCTACAGGGCTGGAACACTGAAGCTTTCTTT. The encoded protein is CASSLQGWNTEAFF.

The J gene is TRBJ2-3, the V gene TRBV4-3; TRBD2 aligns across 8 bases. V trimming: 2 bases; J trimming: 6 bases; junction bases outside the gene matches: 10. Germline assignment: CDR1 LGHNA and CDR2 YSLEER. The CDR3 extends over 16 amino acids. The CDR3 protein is CASSQKTSGASDTQYF. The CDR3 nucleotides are TGCGCCAGCAGCCAAAAAACTAGCGGAGCTTCGGATACGCAGTATTTT.

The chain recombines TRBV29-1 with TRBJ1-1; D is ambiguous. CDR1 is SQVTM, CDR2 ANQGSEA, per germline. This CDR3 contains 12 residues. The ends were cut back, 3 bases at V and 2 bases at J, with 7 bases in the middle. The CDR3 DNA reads TGCAGCGTTGATTGGAGAAACACTGAAGCTTTCTTT. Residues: CSVDWRNTEAFF.

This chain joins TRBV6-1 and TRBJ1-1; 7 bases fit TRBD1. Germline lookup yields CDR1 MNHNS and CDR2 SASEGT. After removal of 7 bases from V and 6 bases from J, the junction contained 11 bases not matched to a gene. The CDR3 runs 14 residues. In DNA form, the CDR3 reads TGTGCCAGCAAGTCGACAGGGTATGAGGCTGAAGCTTTCTTT. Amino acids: CASKSTGYEAEAFF.

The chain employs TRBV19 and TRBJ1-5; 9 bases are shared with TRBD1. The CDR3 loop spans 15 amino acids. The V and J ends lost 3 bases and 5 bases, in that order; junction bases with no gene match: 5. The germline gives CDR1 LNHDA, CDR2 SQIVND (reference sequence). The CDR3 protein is CASSMVRTGDQPQHF. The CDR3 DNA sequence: TGTGCCAGTAGTATGGTGAGGACAGGGGATCAGCCCCAGCATTTT.

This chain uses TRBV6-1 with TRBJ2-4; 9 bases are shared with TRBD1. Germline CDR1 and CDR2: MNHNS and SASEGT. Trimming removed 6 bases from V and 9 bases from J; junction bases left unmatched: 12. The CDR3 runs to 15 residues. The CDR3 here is CASRDTGQGWVIQYF. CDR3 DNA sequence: TGTGCCAGCAGGGACACGGGACAGGGATGGGTCATTCAGTACTTC.

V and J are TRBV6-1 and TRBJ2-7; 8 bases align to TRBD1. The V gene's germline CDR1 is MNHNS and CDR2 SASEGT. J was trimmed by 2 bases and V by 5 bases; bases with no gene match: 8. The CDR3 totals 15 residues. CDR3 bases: TGTGCCAGCAGTACCCGGACAGGGCACCCCTACGAGCAGTACTTC. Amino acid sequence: CASSTRTGHPYEQYF.

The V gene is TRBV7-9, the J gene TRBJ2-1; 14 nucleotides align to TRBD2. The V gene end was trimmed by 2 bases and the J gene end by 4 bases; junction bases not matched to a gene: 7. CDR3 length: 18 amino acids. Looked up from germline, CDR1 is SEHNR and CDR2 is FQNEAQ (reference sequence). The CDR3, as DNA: TGTGCCAGCAGCTTACCCCCAGGACTAGCGGGAGGTTACAATGAGCAGTTCTTC. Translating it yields CASSLPPGLAGGYNEQFF.

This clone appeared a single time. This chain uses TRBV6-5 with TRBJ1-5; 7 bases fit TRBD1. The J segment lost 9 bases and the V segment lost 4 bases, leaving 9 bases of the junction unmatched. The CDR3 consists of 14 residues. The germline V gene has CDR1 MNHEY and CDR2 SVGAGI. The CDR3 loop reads CASSSSRGQGPQHF. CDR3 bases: TGTGCCAGCAGTTCCTCGAGGGGGCAGGGGCCCCAGCATTTT.

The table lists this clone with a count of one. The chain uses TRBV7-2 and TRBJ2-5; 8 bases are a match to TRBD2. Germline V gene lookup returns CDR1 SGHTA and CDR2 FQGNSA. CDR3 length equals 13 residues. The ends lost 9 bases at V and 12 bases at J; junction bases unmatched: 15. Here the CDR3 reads CASGRAGGPREYF. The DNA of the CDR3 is TGTGCCAGTGGTAGGGCGGGAGGACCCCGGGAGTACTTC.

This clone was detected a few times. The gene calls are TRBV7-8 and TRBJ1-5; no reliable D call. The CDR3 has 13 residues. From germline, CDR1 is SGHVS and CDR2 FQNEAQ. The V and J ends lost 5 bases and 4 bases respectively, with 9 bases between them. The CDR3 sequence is CASSPNHNQPQHF. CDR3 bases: TGTGCCAGCAGCCCTAACCATAATCAGCCCCAGCATTTT. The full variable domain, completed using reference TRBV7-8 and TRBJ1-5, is GAGVSQSPRYKVAKRGQDVALRCDPISGHVSLFWYQQALGQGPEFLTYFQNEAQLDKSGLPSDRFFAERPEGSVSTLKIQRTQQEDSAVYLCASSPNHNQPQHFGDGTRLSIL.

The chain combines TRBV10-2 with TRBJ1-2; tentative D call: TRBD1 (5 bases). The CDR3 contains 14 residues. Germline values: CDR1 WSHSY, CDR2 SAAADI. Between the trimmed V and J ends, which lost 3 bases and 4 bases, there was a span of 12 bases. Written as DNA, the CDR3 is TGCGCCAGCAGTGATTGGGGCGGGGCCTATGGCTACACCTTC. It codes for CASSDWGGAYGYTF.

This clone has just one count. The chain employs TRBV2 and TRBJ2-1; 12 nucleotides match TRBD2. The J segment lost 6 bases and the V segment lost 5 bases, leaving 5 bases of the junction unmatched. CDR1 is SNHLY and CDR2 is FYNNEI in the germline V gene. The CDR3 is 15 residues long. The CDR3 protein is CASSSSGRAINEQFF. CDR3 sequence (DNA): TGTGCCAGCAGTTCTAGCGGGAGGGCCATCAATGAGCAGTTCTTC.

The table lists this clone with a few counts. CDR3 in DNA: TGCGCCAGCAGCTTGGGCGGGGCACAAGAGACCCAGTACTTC. Encoded protein: CASSLGGAQETQYF. V and J are TRBV5-1 and TRBJ2-5, with TRBD2 as a possible D gene (6 bases). V lost 0 bases to trimming and J lost 2 bases, with 8 bases between them. This CDR3 spans 14 amino acids. Germline V gene data show CDR1 as SGHRS and CDR2 as YFSETQ.

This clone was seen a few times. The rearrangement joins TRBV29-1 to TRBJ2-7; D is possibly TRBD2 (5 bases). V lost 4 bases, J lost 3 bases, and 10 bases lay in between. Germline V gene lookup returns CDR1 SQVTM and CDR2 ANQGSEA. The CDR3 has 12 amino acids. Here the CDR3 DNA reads TGCAGCGTTGGAGAGGGTCGCTACGAGCAGTACTTC. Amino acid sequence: CSVGEGRYEQYF.

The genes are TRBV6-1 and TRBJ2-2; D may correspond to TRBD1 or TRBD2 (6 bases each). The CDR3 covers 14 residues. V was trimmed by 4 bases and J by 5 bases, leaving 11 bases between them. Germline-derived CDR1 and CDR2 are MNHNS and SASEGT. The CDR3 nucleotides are TGTGCCAGCAGTGTAAGGGGGGTAACCGGGGAGCTGTTTTTT. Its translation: CASSVRGVTGELFF.

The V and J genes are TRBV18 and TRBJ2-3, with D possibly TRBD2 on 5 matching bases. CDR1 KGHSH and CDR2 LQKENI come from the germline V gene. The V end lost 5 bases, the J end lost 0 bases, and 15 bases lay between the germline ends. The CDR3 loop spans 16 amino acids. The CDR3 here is CASSSSAEASTDTQYF. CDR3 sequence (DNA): TGTGCCAGCTCAAGTTCAGCGGAGGCTAGCACAGATACGCAGTATTTT.